This passage covers 27 T cell receptor beta chains from one sample sequenced in a study of blood T cells in healthy people across ages (dated by TCRdb to between 2014 and 2017). The library was prepared using 5' RACE. The sequencer was an Illumina HiSeq 2500. A second PCR of roughly 7 to 12 cycles was run with a J-beta primer mix and a sample-barcoded 5' primer. The public reads were quality trimmed at Q25 with fastp and then assembled into clones with MiXCR by TCRdb, keeping productive beta chains. A single entry per CDR3 protein holds the most common genes and DNA from its merged rows. Recorded for this sample are over 1,200,000 distinct CDR3 sequences; roughly 60% of them occurred a single time. The ten largest clones capture 5.5% to 8% of the sample. Sequenced material: blood. These receptors were obtained from a man between 18 and 35 years old in good health.

J is TRBJ2-7 and V is TRBV12-3 or TRBV12-4, with a possible D match to TRBD2 (6 bases). The CDR3 length is 16 residues. Trimming pared 5 bases from V and 0 bases from J, leaving 17 bases between. The CDR3 loop reads CASSLLTGGPSYEQYF. The CDR3 DNA follows: TGTGCCAGCAGTCTCCTTACTGGAGGGCCCTCCTACGAGCAGTACTTC.

This clonotype was counted a few times. The chain employs TRBV29-1 and TRBJ2-1, with TRBD2 as a possible D gene (5 bases). Germline lookup yields CDR1 SQVTM and CDR2 ANQGSEA. The CDR3 is made up of 16 amino acids. V was shortened by 8 bases and J by 1 base, with 21 bases between the two germline ends. The CDR3 nucleotides read TGCAGCTCCCTCGGCCGATCCGGAGGATCCTACAATGAGCAGTTCTTC. Amino acid sequence: CSSLGRSGGSYNEQFF.

J is TRBJ2-7 and V is TRBV20-1; TRBD2 aligns across 16 bases. After removal of 5 bases from V and 0 bases from J, the junction contained 4 bases not matched to a gene. This CDR3 comprises 16 residues. The V gene's germline CDR1 is DFQATT and CDR2 SNEGSKA (reference sequence). CDR3 sequence (DNA): TGCAGTGCTGGGACTAGCGGGGGGGCAACCTCCTACGAGCAGTACTTC. Amino acid sequence: CSAGTSGGATSYEQYF.

This sequence joins TRBV4-1 and TRBJ1-2; D is ambiguous. V was shortened by 4 bases and J by 7 bases, with 10 bases between the two germline ends. The CDR3 is 12 residues long. Germline values: CDR1 MGHRA, CDR2 YSYEKL. CDR3 protein: CASSLPLGGYTF. The DNA for the CDR3 is TGCGCCAGCAGCCTTCCCCTAGGTGGCTACACCTTC.

This clonotype was recorded once. The V gene is TRBV5-1, the J gene TRBJ1-2; D remains ambiguous. V shed 4 bases and J shed 8 bases, with 12 bases lying between them. This CDR3 contains 12 residues. CDR1 SGHRS and CDR2 YFSETQ come from the germline V gene. The CDR3 here is CASSSGLEGYTF. CDR3 sequence (DNA): TGCGCCAGCAGCAGTGGACTGGAGGGCTACACCTTC. Combining the CDR3 with reference TRBV5-1 and TRBJ1-2 gives the whole variable domain KAGVTQTPRYLIKTRGQQVTLSCSPISGHRSVSWYQQTPGQGLQFLFEYFSETQRNKGNFPGRFSGRQFSNSRSEMNVSTLELGDSALYLCASSSGLEGYTFGSGTRLTVV.

In this sample, this clonotype turned up once. The V and J genes are TRBV12-3 or TRBV12-4 and TRBJ1-1; 10 nucleotides line up with TRBD1. J was trimmed by 1 base and V by 6 bases; bases with no gene match: 2. The CDR3 is made up of 14 amino acids. In nucleotides, the CDR3 is TGTGCCAGCAGGGGACAGGGGCCGAACACTGAAGCTTTCTTT. This translates into CASRGQGPNTEAFF.

The chain carries TRBV2 and TRBJ2-4; 10 bases align to TRBD2. TRBJ2-5 matches the DNA end more closely, so the J call is doubtful. CDR3 length: 16 residues. From germline, CDR1 is SNHLY and CDR2 FYNNEI. The CDR3 loop reads CASSEAGLAGEETQYF. As DNA, the CDR3 is TGTGCCAGCAGTGAAGCTGGGCTAGCGGGGGAAGAGACCCAGTACTTC.

The chain carries TRBV29-1 and TRBJ1-4, with a possible D match to TRBD1 (5 bases). The CDR3 totals 16 residues. Trimming stripped 4 bases from V and 5 bases from J, with 20 bases between. Germline V gene sequence: CDR1 SQVTM, CDR2 ANQGSEA. This CDR3 reads CSVGGEKNSLNEKLFF. CDR3 in DNA: TGCAGCGTTGGGGGCGAAAAGAACAGTCTAAATGAAAAACTGTTTTTT.

The chain recombines TRBV4-1 with TRBJ1-5; D not certain. Between the trimmed V and J ends, which lost 0 bases and 3 bases, there was a span of 18 bases. Germline assignment: CDR1 MGHRA and CDR2 YSYEKL. CDR3 length: 18 amino acids. In nucleotides, the CDR3 is TGCGCCAGCAGCCAAGATCCCTACCTGGTTGGACCCAATCAGCCCCAGCATTTT. Translation: CASSQDPYLVGPNQPQHF.

The sample holds a few counts of this clonotype. The rearrangement links TRBV29-1 to TRBJ1-1, with no clear D. Germline-derived CDR1 and CDR2 are SQVTM and ANQGSEA. V was cut by 2 bases and J by 5 bases, with 12 bases left in between. The length of the CDR3 is 13 residues. CDR3 protein: CSVELGYLTEAFF. Here the CDR3 DNA reads TGCAGCGTTGAACTAGGGTATTTAACTGAAGCTTTCTTT.

The chain joins TRBV7-2 to TRBJ2-5; D not certain. Matching the DNA end better, TRBJ2-7 makes the J call doubtful. Germline V lookup: CDR1 SGHTA, CDR2 FQGNSA. This CDR3 is 13 amino acids long. CDR3 protein: CASRNRVGYEQYF. Here the CDR3 DNA reads TGTGCCAGCAGAAACCGGGTGGGGTACGAGCAGTACTTC.

This clonotype turned up a few times. This chain connects TRBV4-1 to TRBJ2-5; D remains unclear. Trimming removed 1 base from V and 2 bases from J, with 5 bases in between. The germline V gene encodes CDR1 MGHRA and CDR2 YSYEKL. The CDR3 is made up of 13 amino acids. CDR3 coding DNA: TGCGCCAGCAGCCAAGTTCCTCAAGAGACCCAGTACTTC. Amino acid sequence: CASSQVPQETQYF.

The chain employs TRBV28 and TRBJ2-3; D might be TRBD2 (5 bases). There are 15 residues in the CDR3. The germline CDR1 and CDR2 sequences are MDHEN and SYDVKM. Between the trimmed V and J ends, which lost 7 bases and 5 bases, there was a span of 19 bases. The CDR3 DNA reads as TGTGCCAGCAACCCACTCAGAGGAGGTAGAGATACGCAGTATTTT. Amino acids: CASNPLRGGRDTQYF. Together with reference TRBV28 and TRBJ2-3, the CDR3 gives the full variable domain: DVKVTQSSRYLVKRTGEKVFLECVQDMDHENMFWYRQDPGLGLRLIYFSYDVKMKEKGDIPEGYSVSREKKERFSLILESASTNQTSMYLCASNPLRGGRDTQYFGPGTRLTVL.

The chain uses TRBV12-3 or TRBV12-4 and TRBJ2-4, with D tentatively TRBD1 or TRBD2 (5 bases each). V shed 2 bases and J shed 6 bases, with 11 bases lying between them. CDR3 length: 14 residues. In nucleotides, the CDR3 is TGTGCCAGCAGTTTATCAGAGGGGATAAACATTCAGTACTTC. This sequence encodes CASSLSEGINIQYF.

The V and J genes are TRBV6-5 and TRBJ1-1; weak D call: TRBD1 (6 bases). Germline V gives CDR1 MNHEY, CDR2 SVGAGI. The V end lost 11 bases, the J end lost 3 bases, and 22 bases lay between the germline ends. CDR3 length equals 15 residues. The CDR3 here is CAVGGGAIGYTEAFF. The CDR3 DNA reads TGTGCCGTCGGTGGGGGGGCGATCGGGTACACTGAAGCTTTCTTT.

In its sample, this clonotype was seen many times. This chain uses TRBV10-3 with TRBJ1-2; 7 bases agree with TRBD1. The germline gives CDR1 ENHRY, CDR2 SYGVKD. The CDR3 totals 14 residues. J gave up 4 bases and V 6 bases, and 8 bases lay outside the gene matches. The CDR3 protein is CAISTGATGYGYTF. The CDR3 DNA is TGTGCCATCAGCACAGGGGCAACTGGCTATGGCTACACCTTC.

Worth noting for this clonotype: At one end, the junction sequence differs from germline, possibly due to a read error. The V and J genes are TRBV4-3 and TRBJ2-3; 9 bases align to TRBD2. Per the germline V gene, CDR1 is LGHNA and CDR2 is YSLEER. The CDR3 spans 19 residues. The CDR3 nucleotides are TGCGCCAGCAGCCAAGATCTCGCGGGGGGGCTGTCGGGAACAGATACACAGTATTTT. Translated, it gives CASSQDLAGGLSGTDTQYF.

The J gene is TRBJ2-5, the V gene TRBV10-3; perhaps TRBD2 as D (6 bases). The CDR3 totals 15 residues. Per germline, CDR1 ENHRY and CDR2 SYGVKD. V lost 6 bases, J lost 3 bases, and 17 bases lay in between. Written as DNA, the CDR3 is TGTGCCATCAGCCATCACGGGAGAGAGGAAGAGACCCAGTACTTC. This translates into CAISHHGREEETQYF.

This clonotype was seen a few times. The V call is TRBV4-3, the J call TRBJ1-2, with D unclear. V lost 0 bases, J lost 5 bases, and 16 bases lay in between. The V gene's germline CDR1 is LGHNA and CDR2 YSLEER. CDR3 length: 16 amino acids. In nucleotides, the CDR3 is TGCGCCAGCAGCCAAGATCGAACTGCTCAACTTTATGGCTACACCTTC. Protein sequence: CASSQDRTAQLYGYTF.

The chain's CDR3 is CSARGGQGPTEQYF. The DNA of the CDR3 is TGCAGTGCTAGAGGTGGACAGGGTCCGACCGAGCAGTACTTC. The chain couples TRBV20-1 to TRBJ2-7; TRBD1 aligns across 8 bases. Per germline, CDR1 DFQATT and CDR2 SNEGSKA (reference sequence). J gave up 6 bases and V 1 base, and 8 bases lay outside the gene matches. The CDR3 runs to 14 residues.

The chain has TRBV9 and TRBJ2-1; 7 bases are shared with TRBD2. Germline V lookup: CDR1 SGDLS, CDR2 YYNGEE. The CDR3 covers 15 residues. After removal of 3 bases from V and 5 bases from J, the junction contained 8 bases not matched to a gene. CDR3 amino acids: CASSAFGGGNNEQFF. CDR3 DNA: TGTGCCAGCAGCGCTTTCGGCGGGGGAAACAATGAGCAGTTCTTC.

This rearrangement joins TRBV28 to TRBJ1-1; 9 bases map to TRBD1. The CDR3 contains 17 residues. Trimming took 5 bases from V and 1 from J; bases not matched to a gene: 11. Germline V gene lookup returns CDR1 MDHEN and CDR2 SYDVKM. The CDR3 loop reads CASSPAGTGTWNTEAFF. The DNA of the CDR3 is TGTGCCAGCAGTCCCGCCGGGACAGGGACGTGGAACACTGAAGCTTTCTTT. Filled out from reference TRBV28 and TRBJ1-1, the complete variable domain reads DVKVTQSSRYLVKRTGEKVFLECVQDMDHENMFWYRQDPGLGLRLIYFSYDVKMKEKGDIPEGYSVSREKKERFSLILESASTNQTSMYLCASSPAGTGTWNTEAFFGQGTRLTVV.

As regards this clonotype: The germline gene is not matched at one end of the junction; a read error may be the cause. The chain carries TRBV4-2 and TRBJ2-3, with TRBD2 matching 12 bases. Germline-derived CDR1 and CDR2 are LGHNA and YNFKEQ. The CDR3 consists of 20 residues. This CDR3 reads CASSQDPTDTSGGPTDSQYF. The CDR3 DNA is TGTGCCAGCAGCCAAGATCCCACCGATACTAGCGGGGGGCCCACAGATTCGCAGTATTTT.

V and J are TRBV12-3 or TRBV12-4 and TRBJ2-5; maybe TRBD1 (6 bases). This CDR3 is built from 13 residues. V lost 6 bases and J 4 bases, leaving 12 bases between the germline ends. CDR3 sequence: CASSRGHLETQYF. In nucleotides, the CDR3 is TGTGCCAGCAGCCGGGGACACTTAGAGACCCAGTACTTC.

The chain has TRBV14 and TRBJ2-5; no reliable D call. The CDR3 covers 16 residues. The germline CDR1 and CDR2 sequences are SGHDN and FVKESK. Trimming removed 0 bases at V and 5 bases at J, with 16 bases between. The CDR3 spells CASSQERKILGETQYF. The DNA of the CDR3 is TGTGCCAGCAGCCAAGAGAGAAAAATCCTTGGGGAGACCCAGTACTTC.

In its sample, this clonotype was seen a few times. This chain links TRBV4-1 with TRBJ2-3, with 9 bases identical to TRBD2. Germline loops: CDR1 MGHRA, CDR2 YSYEKL. CDR3 length equals 14 residues. The J segment lost 10 bases and the V segment lost 1 base, leaving 6 bases of the junction unmatched. CDR3: CASSQVASGEAQYF. The CDR3 DNA reads as TGCGCCAGCAGCCAAGTAGCTAGCGGGGAAGCGCAGTATTTT.

The genes are TRBV5-1 and TRBJ2-6, with D perhaps TRBD1 (5 bases). Trimming took 7 bases from V and 0 from J, leaving 11 bases between them. The CDR3 consists of 15 residues. The germline V gene has CDR1 SGHRS and CDR2 YFSETQ. The CDR3 DNA follows: TGCGCCAGCTCGACAGCTCGCTCTGGGGCCAACGTCCTGACTTTC. Translated: CASSTARSGANVLTF.